Below are 28 T cell receptor beta chains sequenced from a single sample in a study of blood T cell repertoires in COVID-19 (TCRdb year 2020). The library was prepared using the immunoSEQ multiplex PCR assay. TCRdb holds this immuneACCESS table with in-frame rearrangements only. Some clones are missing; in checked studies, unresolved V genes explain under half, and the rest has no known cause. This sample is represented by some 310,000 clones; nearly 90% of them were singletons. The top ten constitute roughly a tenth of the sample. The specimen sequenced was PBMCs or T cells enriched from blood (not recorded which). The receptors shown here come from a woman aged 25 to 39 who had recovered from COVID-19.

The V call is TRBV4-2, the J call TRBJ1-1, with D possibly being TRBD1 (6 bases). This CDR3 has 16 amino acids. V was pared by 1 base and J by 1 base, with 13 bases between. Per the germline V gene, CDR1 is LGHNA and CDR2 is YNFKEQ. CDR3 sequence (DNA): TGTGCCAGCAGCCAAGTGTCGGGACACAAGAACACTGAAGCTTTCTTT. Translating gives CASSQVSGHKNTEAFF.

V is TRBV19 and J is TRBJ1-1; D ambiguous. Trimming shortened V by 3 bases and J by 1 base, and 6 bases separated the two germline ends. This CDR3 is built from 13 residues. The germline gives CDR1 LNHDA, CDR2 SQIVND (reference sequence). DNA of the CDR3: TGTGCCAGTAGTATTGAGTCGAACACTGAAGCTTTCTTT. Its translation: CASSIESNTEAFF.

This clone was counted a few times. The gene calls are TRBV7-2 and TRBJ1-1; D not resolved. V dropped 1 base and J dropped 7 bases, with 13 bases sitting between them. This CDR3 has 14 residues. The germline V gene has CDR1 SGHTA and CDR2 FQGNSA. In DNA form, the CDR3 reads TGTGCCAGCAGCTTAGGGCCCCCCGTTGTTGAAGCTTTCTTT. This sequence encodes CASSLGPPVVEAFF.

The chain employs TRBV4-1 and TRBJ2-5, with D possibly TRBD2 on 6 matching bases. Between the trimmed V and J ends, which lost 4 bases and 2 bases, there was a span of 8 bases. The V gene's germline CDR1 is MGHRA and CDR2 YSYEKL. CDR3 length: 13 amino acids. Here the CDR3 DNA reads TGCGCCAGCAGCCTAGCGGTACAAGAGACCCAGTACTTC. Its protein product is CASSLAVQETQYF.

This clone was picked up one time. CDR3 region: CASSMGQRGTIYF. The CDR3 nucleotides are TGTGCCAGCAGTATGGGACAACGCGGCACCATATATTTT. V gene TRBV28 combines with J gene TRBJ1-3, with D possibly being TRBD1 (6 bases). V gave up 5 bases and J gave up 9 bases, with 14 bases separating them. The CDR3 is 13 amino acids. CDR1 MDHEN and CDR2 SYDVKM come from the germline V gene.

The CDR3 DNA sequence: TGTGCCAGCAGGTGGGCCTCAACAAGGACTGAAGCTTTCTTT. Protein: CASRWASTRTEAFF. The chain recombines TRBV6-5 with TRBJ1-1; D is ambiguous. This CDR3 spans 14 amino acids. Trimming removed 6 bases from V and 5 bases from J, with 16 bases in between. Germline V gives CDR1 MNHEY, CDR2 SVGAGI.

The chain carries TRBV28 and TRBJ2-7, with D tentatively TRBD1 (5 bases). The ends were cut back, 5 bases at V and 3 bases at J, with 14 bases in the middle. This CDR3 is built from 14 residues. Germline-derived CDR1 and CDR2 are MDHEN and SYDVKM. CDR3 protein: CASSVGRVDYEQYF. The CDR3 bases are TGTGCCAGCAGTGTCGGCAGGGTCGACTACGAGCAGTACTTC.

The chain recombines TRBV20-1 with TRBJ1-5; possible D gene TRBD1, 6 bases. There are 13 residues in the CDR3. Germline CDR1 DFQATT, CDR2 SNEGSKA (reference sequence). V lost 3 bases and J lost 7, with 13 bases in between. This CDR3 reads CSASQGIGQPQHF. CDR3 nucleotide sequence: TGCAGTGCTAGTCAGGGGATCGGGCAGCCCCAGCATTTT.

In its sample, this clone was seen a few times. The rearrangement links TRBV5-1 to TRBJ1-5, with 8 bases fitting TRBD1. The CDR3 is 15 residues long. Germline CDR1 reads SGHRS; CDR2 reads YFSETQ. V lost 3 bases, J lost 5 bases, and 7 bases stayed unmatched. DNA of the CDR3: TGCGCCAGCAGCTCCGGGACAGGAGAAGATCAGCCCCAGCATTTT. This translates into CASSSGTGEDQPQHF. Drawing the rest from reference TRBV5-1 and TRBJ1-5, the complete variable domain is KAGVTQTPRYLIKTRGQQVTLSCSPISGHRSVSWYQQTPGQGLQFLFEYFSETQRNKGNFPGRFSGRQFSNSRSEMNVSTLELGDSALYLCASSSGTGEDQPQHFGDGTRLSIL.

This sequence joins TRBV5-1 and TRBJ1-2; 7 bases fit TRBD1. Germline-derived CDR1 and CDR2 are SGHRS and YFSETQ. Losses at the gene ends were 3 bases for V and 0 bases for J; bases not matched to a gene: 8. This CDR3 has 16 residues. CDR3 in amino acids: CASSSLPGQTNYGYTF. CDR3 bases: TGCGCCAGCAGCTCCCTACCGGGACAGACTAACTATGGCTACACCTTC.

V usage is TRBV13 and J usage is TRBJ1-2, with D unresolved. The germline V gene has CDR1 PRHDT and CDR2 FYEKMQ (reference sequence). The V end was cut by 4 bases, the J end by 4 bases, with 13 bases between. CDR3 length: 14 amino acids. CDR3 coding DNA: TGTGCCAGCAGCTCCCGCGGCCGAATCTATGGCTACACCTTC. The encoded protein is CASSSRGRIYGYTF.

V and J are TRBV11-2 and TRBJ2-1; 11 nucleotides align to TRBD1. This CDR3 region has 16 residues. Unmatched junction bases numbered 10, after V lost 5 bases and J lost 7 bases. The germline CDR1 and CDR2 sequences are SGHAT and FQNNGV. The CDR3, as DNA: TGTGCCAGCAGCCTCGGTCCCGGGACAGGGGGGAATGAGCAGTTCTTC. Translated: CASSLGPGTGGNEQFF.

The rearrangement uses TRBV4-3 and TRBJ1-1; the D is unclear. The CDR3 spans 15 residues. Germline V CDR1 and CDR2: LGHNA, YSLEER. The V end lost 0 bases, the J end lost 5 bases, and 13 bases lay between the germline ends. CDR3 nucleotide sequence: TGCGCCAGCAGCCAAGATCCTTGGCAGTTAACTGAAGCTTTCTTT. Protein: CASSQDPWQLTEAFF.

The V call is TRBV6-5, the J call TRBJ2-1, with 8 bases identical to TRBD2. Germline CDR1 MNHEY, CDR2 SVGAGI. The ends lost 8 bases at V and 4 bases at J; junction bases unmatched: 7. The CDR3 is 14 residues long. CDR3 sequence reads: CASSAGVGYNEQFF. DNA of the CDR3: TGTGCCAGCTCAGCGGGAGTGGGTTACAATGAGCAGTTCTTC.

This rearrangement joins TRBV11-2 to TRBJ1-1; 8 bases align to TRBD1. This CDR3 contains 18 residues. Germline CDR1 SGHAT, CDR2 FQNNGV. V shed 2 bases, J shed 4 bases, and the junction held 15 bases outside the gene matches. CDR3 sequence (DNA): TGTGCCAGCAGCTTATTTCGGGACAGGCTACCAGCGACCACTGAAGCTTTCTTT. Protein product: CASSLFRDRLPATTEAFF.

This clone was found a few times. The DNA for the CDR3 is TGTGCCAGCAGCCCAGGACAGGGTTCCGGCAAGATCCGCAATCAGCCCCAGCATTTT. Translating it yields CASSPGQGSGKIRNQPQHF. The V gene is TRBV7-9, the J gene TRBJ1-5; the match to TRBD1 covers 8 bases. Per the germline V gene, CDR1 is SEHNR and CDR2 is FQNEAQ (reference sequence). With 5 bases clipped from V and 2 bases from J, the junction kept 17 bases outside the gene matches. The CDR3 sequence is 19 residues long.

The rearrangement uses TRBV3-1 (or the pseudogene TRBV3-2) and TRBJ2-3; D not resolved. Germline-derived CDR1 and CDR2 are LGHDT and YNNKEL (reference sequence). The CDR3 sequence is 14 residues long. V lost 0 bases to trimming and J lost 0 bases, with 4 bases between them. For the CDR3, the DNA is TGTGCCAGCAGCCAAGACTTGAGCACAGATACGCAGTATTTT. Its translation: CASSQDLSTDTQYF.

The V call is TRBV11-2, the J call TRBJ2-2, with 14 bases matching TRBD2. Germline values: CDR1 SGHAT, CDR2 FQNNGV. The CDR3 is 19 residues long. V was clipped by 4 bases and J by 7 bases; unmatched bases: 14. The CDR3 sequence: CASSSRLTTSGRAGGELFF. As DNA, the CDR3 is TGTGCCAGCAGCTCCCGACTAACGACTAGCGGGAGGGCCGGCGGGGAGCTGTTTTTT.

V usage is TRBV2 and J usage is TRBJ2-1; a possible D gene is TRBD1 (6 bases). The V gene's germline CDR1 is SNHLY and CDR2 FYNNEI. CDR3 length: 16 residues. V was shortened by 10 bases and J by 0 bases, with 19 bases between the two germline ends. CDR3 in amino acids: CATETRDTLSYNEQFF. In DNA form, the CDR3 reads TGTGCCACCGAGACCCGGGACACCCTCTCCTACAATGAGCAGTTCTTC.

The gene calls are TRBV9 and TRBJ2-7, with D perhaps TRBD2 (5 bases). Germline lookup yields CDR1 SGDLS and CDR2 YYNGEE. The CDR3 has 15 residues. V dropped 3 bases and J dropped 5 bases, with 18 bases sitting between them. The CDR3 DNA follows: TGTGCCAGCAGCGCCTATGCCGGGATCAACAACGAGCAGTACTTC. Its protein is CASSAYAGINNEQYF. Combining the CDR3 with reference TRBV9 and TRBJ2-7 gives the whole variable domain DSGVTQTPKHLITATGQRVTLRCSPRSGDLSVYWYQQSLDQGLQFLIQYYNGEERAKGNILERFSAQQFPDLHSELNLSSLELGDSALYFCASSAYAGINNEQYFGPGTRLTVT.

The chain recombines TRBV25-1 with TRBJ1-6; D not resolved. The CDR3 runs 18 residues. Trimming stripped 3 bases from V and 8 bases from J, with 23 bases between. In germline, CDR1 is MGHDK, CDR2 SYGVNS. The CDR3 region is CASSDVNGRLYLDSPLHF. The CDR3 coding sequence is TGTGCCAGCAGTGATGTCAACGGGAGGCTTTATCTTGATTCACCCCTCCACTTT.

For the CDR3, the DNA is TGTGCCAGCAGCTGGGACAGGGGGGACACTGAAGCTTTCTTT. This codes for CASSWDRGDTEAFF. The chain joins TRBV7-9 to TRBJ1-1; 11 bases line up with TRBD1. Germline CDR1 reads SEHNR; CDR2 reads FQNEAQ (reference sequence). J gave up 3 bases and V 4 bases, and 1 base lay outside the gene matches. This CDR3 contains 14 residues.

The CDR3 reads CASSYRGSGVGETQYF. CDR3 DNA sequence: TGTGCCAGCAGTTACAGGGGTAGCGGAGTCGGGGAGACCCAGTACTTC. The rearrangement uses TRBV6-5 and TRBJ2-5; a weak D match, TRBD2 (6 bases). CDR1 and CDR2 (germline): MNHEY, SVGAGI. V shed 2 bases and J shed 5 bases, with 18 bases lying between them. This CDR3 is built from 16 residues.

CDR3 amino acids: CSVVGLAAYEQYF. DNA of the CDR3: TGCAGCGTAGTCGGACTAGCAGCCTACGAGCAGTACTTC. The V gene is TRBV29-1, the J gene TRBJ2-7; TRBD2 matches at 8 bases. The germline CDR1 and CDR2 sequences are SQVTM and ANQGSEA. The junction had 6 bases not matched to a gene; V was cut back by 6 bases and J by 2 bases. The CDR3 covers 13 residues.

The V and J genes are TRBV4-1 and TRBJ2-5, with 8 bases fitting TRBD1. The V segment lost 4 bases and the J segment 5 bases; nucleotides outside the gene matches: 12. CDR1 is MGHRA, CDR2 YSYEKL, per germline. The CDR3 totals 16 residues. The CDR3 reads CASSRIPTNRGETQYF. In nucleotides, the CDR3 is TGCGCCAGCAGCCGAATACCGACTAACAGGGGGGAGACCCAGTACTTC.

This clone was seen more than once but under ten times. Other DNA sequences in this specimen translate into the identical CDR3. This chain joins TRBV13 and TRBJ2-7; the match to TRBD1 covers 7 bases. J was trimmed by 1 base and V by 5 bases; bases with no gene match: 2. The CDR3 totals 13 residues. Per germline, CDR1 PRHDT and CDR2 FYEKMQ (reference sequence). This CDR3 is CASSPGQSYEQYF. The CDR3 DNA sequence: TGTGCCAGCAGCCCGGGACAGTCCTACGAGCAGTACTTC.

The chain links TRBV1 to TRBJ2-1; TRBD2 is the table's D call, not checked against the DNA. TRBV1 is a recognized pseudogene. The length of the CDR3 is 16 residues. The CDR3 sequence is CTSSQPRGIELHEQFF. The CDR3 bases are TGCACCAGCAGCCAGCCTCGCGGGATTGAACTCCATGAGCAGTTCTTC.

The rearrangement joins TRBV28 to TRBJ1-2; D possibly corresponds to TRBD1 (6 bases). The CDR3 runs 16 residues. Germline V CDR1 and CDR2: MDHEN, SYDVKM. Trimming left V 2 bases short and J 0 bases short, with 13 bases between. The CDR3 nucleotides are TGTGCCAGCAGTTTACTCGGGACACAGACTAACTATGGCTACACCTTC. It codes for CASSLLGTQTNYGYTF.